A single T cell receptor (beta chain) is shown here with its context. This clonotype was seen more than once but under ten times. Its cognate antigen has yet to be identified. Base qualities were left out, and no much larger clone turns up one base away. Sequencing was performed on an Illumina NovaSeq 6000. cDNA libraries for TCRalpha and TCRbeta were prepared by 5'RACE using constant-segment primers, with sample barcodes and unique molecular identifiers added. Trizol reagent was used to extract RNA from every sample. Libraries were amplified in two PCR steps, with a second sample barcode and Illumina TruSeq adapters added in the second step. Sequencing of the libraries was done on an Illumina NovaSeq, producing 2 x 150 bp paired-end reads. The authors' pipeline ran thus. With migec v1.2.7, reads were demultiplexed and then collapsed into UMI-guided consensus sequences. With mixcr v2.1.11, UMI consensuses were aligned to TRA and TRB V and J templates and assembled into clonotypes. Expanded or contracted clonotypes were those called significant by both edgeR and NoisET, with noise models trained on biological replicates. For edgeR calls, the thresholds were a false discovery rate-adjusted p below 0.01 and a log2 fold-change of 1. PCA with hierarchical clustering of max-normalized trajectories of the 1000 most abundant clonotypes was used as exploratory dynamics analysis. Separately sequenced CD4+ and CD8+ repertoires were used to assign a CD4 or CD8 phenotype to each responding clone. Clones were called with MiXCR by TCRdb after fastp trimmed the public reads at Q25, and only in-frame beta chains were retained. Under each unique CDR3 protein, matching rows form one entry showing the most common genes and DNA. Clone size and V and J calls follow TCRdb, not the original study. This sample gives about 400,000 distinct CDR3 sequences in total; around 22% of them show up just once. The ten largest clones capture under 15% of the sample.

The data were obtained in a study of T-cell memory formation after mild COVID-19 (dated by TCRdb to the early 2020s). Regarding the complete study: TCR sequence clusters from the two donors were found to be largely donor specific. In a couple of donors, T-cell clones that expanded and contracted after mild COVID-19 were followed by sequencing TCRalpha and TCRbeta repertoires longitudinally. The cohort was made up of two young adult volunteers, one female and one male, who were previously healthy.

Overall study results and their limits: SARS-CoV-2 specificity was not confirmed for the second-wave clones peaking on day 37. Some responding clones were detected in pre-infection memory, suggesting pre-existing cross-reactive memory T cells joined the SARS-CoV-2 response. Contracting CD4+ clones appeared mostly in the CM and EM memory subsets, whereas CD8+ clones were enriched in EMRA. Clones that contracted from day 15 to 85 showed balanced CD4/CD8 phenotypes, whereas a second wave of clones that expanded from day 15 to 37 leaned towards CD4+. Only a couple of mild cases were covered by the study, and larger cohorts that include severe cases with pre-infection samples were considered necessary.

Trimmed from V: 6 bases; trimmed from J: 2 bases; junction bases lacking a gene match: 10. There are 16 amino acids in the CDR3, from cysteine to phenylalanine inclusive. Solely the CDR3 DNA is kept, with 48 bases framed from the first base. PBMCs were isolated by Ficoll-Paque density gradient centrifugation. The chain uses TRBV12-3 or TRBV12-4 and TRBJ2-3; TRBD2 aligns with 8 central bases. The clonotype was recovered from an adult woman who had mild COVID-19 (a few samples of this study predate the infection). The sample titles of this study are shuffled in the database, so cell type and time point are left out; the donor was told from shared clones. The material sequenced was PBMCs or a T cell subset sorted from them (not recorded which). The CDR3 region reads CASRGFSGVDTDTQYF. The base sequence is TGTGCCAGCAGGGGATTTAGCGGGGTCGACACAGATACGCAGTATTTT.